What follows is one T cell receptor (beta chain) and its context. Its antigen is as yet unknown. Trimming took 5 bases from V and 4 from J; bases not matched to a gene: 6. CDR1 is SNHLY, CDR2 FYNNEI, per germline. The CDR3 loop spans 15 amino acids. Treatment reported: some 20 received Ad26.COV2.S at low or high dose, single or two shots; 5 received placebo; per-sample allocation not given. Repertoires come from day 63 after the first vaccine or placebo injection. These data are taken from a study of Ad26.COV2.S vaccination and SARS-CoV-2 variants. Study at large: Once or twice, 56 days apart, Ad26.COV2.S was delivered intramuscularly. Study results and caveats: The TCR breadth and depth analyses may have produced an underestimate of total T cell responses. Reported post-vaccination CD8+ and CD4+ T cell responses to spike showed substantial breadth.

Measured with immunoSEQ multiplex PCR; TCRdb has only the in-frame clones, and not every one. The sample has about 350,000 clones, roughly 90% seen once. Sequenced material: peripheral blood, taken in a trial of Ad26.COV2.S vaccine versus placebo. The rearrangement links TRBV2 to TRBJ2-2, with 8 bases that match TRBD2. The clonotype originates from a person between 18 and 60 years old who received the Ad26.COV2.S COVID-19 vaccine or a placebo. CDR3 bases: TGTGCCAGCAGTCCCCTTAGCGGGATCACCGGGGAGCTGTTTTTT. Protein sequence: CASSPLSGITGELFF.